The 21 T cell receptor beta chains listed next were all sequenced from one sample in a study of blood T cell repertoires in COVID-19. Data came from immunoSEQ multiplex PCR; TCRdb stores just in-frame clones and leaves some out. This sample has about 310,000 clones; 85% to 90% occur once, and the top ten carry 1% to 1.5%. The specimen was peripheral blood. These receptors all come from a man aged 65 to 79 with acute or convalescent COVID-19.

This clone was seen a few times. The junction departs from germline at one end; a sequencing error may be responsible. This rearrangement joins TRBV3-1 (or the pseudogene TRBV3-2) to TRBJ2-5, with 16 positions matching TRBD2. The CDR3 is 15 amino acids. Germline-derived CDR1 and CDR2 are LGHDT and YNNKEL (reference sequence). The CDR3 here is CASSQLGTSGGARHF. Here the CDR3 DNA reads TGTGCCAGCAGCCAACTCGGGACTAGCGGGGGGGCCAGACACTTC.

The DNA for the CDR3 is TGTGCCAGCAGGCCGGCCGGGACAGGGTCTTACGAGCAGTACTTC. It encodes CASRPAGTGSYEQYF. The gene calls are TRBV28 and TRBJ2-7, with 9 bases aligning to TRBD1. Germline CDR1 reads MDHEN; CDR2 reads SYDVKM. The CDR3 extends over 15 amino acids. Trimming at V came to 6 bases and at J to 4 bases, leaving 10 bases not matched to a gene.

In nucleotides, the CDR3 is TGTGCCAGCAGCGTAGTGGCCAACACAGATACGCAGTATTTT. Its translation: CASSVVANTDTQYF. V is TRBV9 and J is TRBJ2-3; D gene unclear. The V gene's germline CDR1 is SGDLS and CDR2 YYNGEE. This CDR3 is 14 amino acids long. The germline V and J ends were trimmed by 0 bases and 2 bases, with 7 bases remaining between them.

This chain links TRBV7-8 with TRBJ2-5; TRBD2 matches 9 bases. V lost 1 base to trimming and J lost 4 bases; unmatched junction nucleotides: 19. This CDR3 region has 20 residues. Looked up from germline, CDR1 is SGHVS and CDR2 is FQNEAQ. CDR3 sequence: CASSLEVWLGAGGPSETQYF. Here the CDR3 DNA reads TGTGCCAGCAGCTTAGAGGTTTGGTTAGGGGCGGGAGGGCCGTCAGAGACCCAGTACTTC.

This clone was observed once. This specimen includes other DNA sequences encoding the same CDR3. The J gene is TRBJ1-2, the V gene TRBV20-1, with D unresolved. CDR3 length: 11 residues. Trimming took off 3 bases at V and 5 bases at J, with 7 bases between the two ends. Germline V gene lookup returns CDR1 DFQATT and CDR2 SNEGSKA (reference sequence). CDR3 loop: CSARERYGYTF. The CDR3 DNA reads TGCAGTGCTAGGGAGCGGTATGGCTACACCTTC.

This chain connects TRBV6-5 to TRBJ2-2, with no clear D. Looked up from germline, CDR1 is MNHEY and CDR2 is SVGAGI. This CDR3 has 14 amino acids. V lost 4 bases, J lost 1 base, and 7 bases lay in between. The CDR3 protein is CASSLELNTGELFF. In DNA, the CDR3 is TGTGCCAGCAGTTTGGAGCTGAACACCGGGGAGCTGTTTTTT.

Here the CDR3 DNA reads TGTGCCAGCAGCCAACGGGAATATAATGAAAAACTGTTTTTT. Amino acid sequence: CASSQREYNEKLFF. This sequence joins TRBV5-6 and TRBJ1-4; D remains ambiguous. V lost 4 bases to trimming and J lost 4 bases, with 11 bases between them. Germline loops: CDR1 SGHDT, CDR2 YYEEEE. This CDR3 is 14 amino acids long.

This chain links TRBV2 with TRBJ2-3, with a possible D match to TRBD2 (7 bases). Per germline, CDR1 SNHLY and CDR2 FYNNEI. The V end was cut by 8 bases, the J end by 3 bases, with 18 bases between. This CDR3 has 15 residues. CDR3 in amino acids: CASALGAGETDTQYF. DNA of the CDR3: TGTGCCAGCGCCTTGGGGGCGGGAGAGACAGATACGCAGTATTTT.

V usage is TRBV10-3 and J usage is TRBJ1-5, with a possible D match to TRBD1 (6 bases). This CDR3 contains 15 residues. The V gene's germline CDR1 is ENHRY and CDR2 SYGVKD. Trimming pared 6 bases from V and 0 bases from J, leaving 12 bases between. Here the CDR3 DNA reads TGTGCCATCAGCGATTCGACAGGTAGCAATCAGCCCCAGCATTTT. It translates to CAISDSTGSNQPQHF.

The chain carries TRBV4-1 and TRBJ2-5, with D possibly being TRBD2 (5 bases). Germline CDR1 MGHRA, CDR2 YSYEKL. This CDR3 comprises 15 residues. Trimming removed 0 bases from V and 2 bases from J, with 10 bases in between. CDR3 region: CASSQEAALQETQYF. CDR3 bases: TGCGCCAGCAGCCAAGAAGCGGCCCTACAAGAGACCCAGTACTTC.

The chain has TRBV7-2 and TRBJ1-5, with a tentative D call TRBD1 (5 bases). Germline values: CDR1 SGHTA, CDR2 FQGNSA. The V gene lost 5 bases and the J gene lost 0 bases, with 11 bases spanning the gap. The CDR3 spans 15 residues. CDR3 nucleotide sequence: TGTGCCAGCAGCCCCGGGGGGGTTAGCAATCAGCCCCAGCATTTT. It encodes CASSPGGVSNQPQHF.

Only a few counts were recorded for this clone. The J gene is TRBJ2-7, the V gene TRBV7-8; D perhaps matches TRBD2 (6 bases). Trimming stripped 11 bases from V and 1 base from J, with 15 bases between. CDR3 length: 13 amino acids. CDR1 and CDR2 from the germline V gene are SGHVS and FQNEAQ. Written as DNA, the CDR3 is TGTGCCTCCGGGACTCAAACGTCCTACGAGCAGTACTTC. This sequence encodes CASGTQTSYEQYF.

The rearrangement joins TRBV4-2 to TRBJ1-2; D remains ambiguous. The germline CDR1 and CDR2 sequences are LGHNA and YNFKEQ. V dropped 3 bases and J dropped 4 bases, with 9 bases sitting between them. This CDR3 has 13 amino acids. The CDR3 loop reads CASSQEGSYGYTF. The CDR3 DNA reads as TGTGCCAGCAGCCAGGAGGGATCCTATGGCTACACCTTC.

This clone was seen once. The chain has TRBV10-3 and TRBJ2-2; TRBD2 matches at 10 bases. With V trimmed by 10 bases and J by 5 bases, 7 bases remained unmatched. Germline values: CDR1 ENHRY, CDR2 SYGVKD. There are 14 residues in the CDR3. The CDR3 DNA follows: TGTGCCAACAGCGGGGGGGCCGGAACCGGGGAGCTGTTTTTT. The encoded protein is CANSGGAGTGELFF.

The chain couples TRBV19 to TRBJ1-2; D might be TRBD1 (5 bases). Germline assignment: CDR1 LNHDA and CDR2 SQIVND (reference sequence). Trimming removed 6 bases from V and 3 bases from J, with 11 bases in between. CDR3 size: 13 residues. As DNA, the CDR3 is TGTGCCAGTAGGGCAGGGATTTACTATGGCTACACCTTC. Translation gives CASRAGIYYGYTF.

The rearrangement links TRBV28 to TRBJ1-4; 10 bases match TRBD1. The germline CDR1 and CDR2 sequences are MDHEN and SYDVKM. With 4 bases clipped from V and 8 bases from J, the junction kept 10 bases outside the gene matches. This CDR3 is 16 amino acids long. CDR3 coding DNA: TGTGCCAGCAGTTCGGTGGGACAGGGGTTTAGGGAAAAACTGTTTTTT. This encodes CASSSVGQGFREKLFF.

The chain has TRBV7-8 and TRBJ1-2; the match to TRBD1 covers 9 bases. V lost 5 bases and J lost 2; bases outside the gene matches: 3. The CDR3 length is 14 residues. Germline V gives CDR1 SGHVS, CDR2 FQNEAQ. The CDR3 loop reads CASSRGTGNYGYTF. The DNA of the CDR3 is TGTGCCAGCAGCCGTGGGACAGGGAACTATGGCTACACCTTC.

This sequence joins TRBV29-1 and TRBJ2-1; 14 bases map to TRBD2. The CDR3 consists of 15 residues. Germline V gives CDR1 SQVTM, CDR2 ANQGSEA. The junction had 11 bases not matched to a gene; V was cut back by 4 bases and J by 12 bases. The CDR3 region has the DNA TGCAGCGTTGTTGGACTAGCGGGAGGAAGTGTAGTGCAGTTCTTC. Its translation: CSVVGLAGGSVVQFF.

The rearrangement uses TRBV7-2 and TRBJ2-5; 10 bases agree with TRBD2. CDR3 size: 16 residues. The trim removed 6 bases at V and 5 bases at J, leaving 12 bases unmatched. From germline, CDR1 is SGHTA and CDR2 FQGNSA. The CDR3 spells CASSSPLAGVGETQYF. CDR3 sequence (DNA): TGTGCCAGCAGTTCTCCTCTAGCGGGAGTGGGGGAGACCCAGTACTTC.

This chain joins TRBV6-5 and TRBJ1-5; 7 nucleotides line up with TRBD1. Per germline, CDR1 MNHEY and CDR2 SVGAGI. The CDR3 consists of 16 residues. Trimming cost V 4 bases and J 1 base; bases outside gene matches: 7. CDR3 amino acids: CASSSVGGKSNQPQHF. The CDR3 DNA reads TGTGCCAGCAGTTCAGTAGGGGGCAAGAGCAATCAGCCCCAGCATTTT.

The J gene is TRBJ2-1, the V gene TRBV4-2; 12 nucleotides line up with TRBD2. The V gene's germline CDR1 is LGHNA and CDR2 YNFKEQ. V was pared by 0 bases and J by 7 bases, with 4 bases of the junction left unmatched. CDR3 length: 16 amino acids. CDR3 in amino acids: CASSQDPGTSGNEQFF. CDR3 DNA sequence: TGTGCCAGCAGCCAAGATCCGGGGACTAGCGGGAATGAGCAGTTCTTC.